Listed below are T cell receptor beta chains from one sample, sequenced in a study of blood T cell repertoires in COVID-19. The protocol was immunoSEQ multiplex PCR, while the TCRdb copy is restricted to in-frame clones and leaves out a portion. This table has under 200,000 clones, approximately 79% appearing once. The sample consisted of PBMCs or T cells enriched from blood (not recorded which). The receptors come from a man in his fifties who had recovered from COVID-19. Each CDR3 is given with its conserved first and last residue. Each record gives: V gene, clone size, J gene, D gene, CDR3 protein, CDR3 DNA. A D gene is named only where the DNA matches it firmly. Size tells how often a clone was seen (once, few, many) or the class of an expanded clone, and some rows leave it out.

TRBV7-6	.	TRBJ1-4	TRBD1	CASSSGTGNEKLFF	TGTGCCAGCAGCTCCGGGACAGGGAATGAAAAACTGTTTTTT
TRBV18	.	TRBJ2-3	TRBD2	CASSPWSGGPTDTQYF	TGTGCCAGCTCACCATGGAGCGGGGGGCCCACAGATACGCAGTATTTT
TRBV2	once	TRBJ2-7	.	CASRPDAAAGNEQYF	TGTGCCAGCAGACCGGACGCAGCCGCCGGGAACGAGCAGTACTTC
TRBV11-3	.	TRBJ2-2	TRBD1	CASSLRGQGDGELFF	TGTGCCAGCAGCTTAAGGGGACAGGGGGACGGGGAGCTGTTTTTT
TRBV5-1	.	TRBJ2-3	TRBD2	CASSTPSGGLDTQYF	TGCGCCAGCAGCACCCCTAGCGGGGGGCTAGATACGCAGTATTTT
TRBV19	.	TRBJ1-5	.	CASSQEVQPQHF	TGTGCCAGTAGTCAAGAGGTTCAGCCCCAGCATTTT
TRBV19	.	TRBJ1-1	.	CASSPATIAGTEAFF	TGTGCCAGTAGTCCCGCTACCATCGCAGGGACTGAAGCTTTCTTT
TRBV12-3/TRBV12-4	.	TRBJ1-1	TRBD1	CASRNRGDTEAFF	TGTGCCAGCAGAAACAGGGGGGACACTGAAGCTTTCTTT
TRBV9	.	TRBJ1-1	.	CASSPPAGGVNTEAFF	TGTGCCAGCAGCCCTCCTGCGGGGGGGGTAAACACTGAAGCTTTCTTT
TRBV4-2	once	TRBJ1-6	.	CASSQDREGSPLHF	TGTGCCAGCAGCCAAGACAGGGAAGGGTCACCCCTCCACTTT
TRBV18	.	TRBJ1-1	.	CASSNFSGVGTEAFF	TGTGCCAGCTCAAACTTTTCCGGGGTAGGCACTGAAGCTTTCTTT
TRBV5-4	.	TRBJ1-2	TRBD1	CASSLGSGGTNYGYTF	TGTGCCAGCAGCTTGGGTTCAGGGGGTACTAACTATGGCTACACCTTC
TRBV6-6	.	TRBJ2-7	TRBD2	CASSNSGTTYYEQYF	TGTGCCAGCAGTAACTCCGGGACTACATACTACGAGCAGTACTTC
TRBV7-2	.	TRBJ1-2	TRBD1	CASSTSRGLRGMRGYTF	TGTGCCAGCAGCACCTCCAGGGGGCTCAGGGGAATGAGAGGCTACACCTTC
TRBV19	.	TRBJ1-6	.	CASNRDNRPLHF	TGTGCCAGTAATAGGGACAACCGACCCCTCCACTTT
TRBV6-2/TRBV6-3	.	TRBJ1-2	TRBD1	CASTPTGGLPYGYTF	TGTGCCAGCACCCCCACAGGGGGCCTCCCCTATGGCTACACCTTC
TRBV2	.	TRBJ2-7	.	CASSELLVGYEQYF	TGTGCCAGCAGTGAATTGCTTGTCGGCTACGAGCAGTACTTC
TRBV19	.	TRBJ2-1	TRBD2	CASSGQAGGRHEQFF	TGTGCCAGTAGTGGACAAGCGGGGGGGCGTCATGAGCAGTTCTTC
TRBV5-1	.	TRBJ2-7	TRBD1	CASSLRQGYYEQYF	TGCGCCAGCAGCTTGAGACAGGGATACTACGAGCAGTACTTC
TRBV5-4	few	TRBJ2-2	.	CASSPNTGELFF	TGTGCCAGCAGCCCAAACACCGGGGAGCTGTTTTTT
TRBV6-5	.	TRBJ1-5	.	CASSYGQGNQPQHF	TGTGCCAGCAGTTACGGCCAGGGCAATCAGCCCCAGCATTTT
TRBV29-1	.	TRBJ2-1	.	CSATGVERANNEQFF	TGCAGCGCGACGGGGGTGGAGAGGGCCAATAATGAGCAGTTCTTC
TRBV24-1	.	TRBJ1-2	.	CATLTSRGAPLNYGYTF	TGTGCCACCCTGACTTCCAGGGGCGCCCCCCTTAACTATGGCTACACCTTC
TRBV6-6	.	TRBJ2-7	.	CASSYPPGVAGQYF	TGTGCCAGCAGTTACCCACCAGGGGTGGCTGGGCAGTACTTC
TRBV7-9	.	TRBJ2-3	TRBD2	CASSLAGGSNTQYF	TGTGCCAGCAGCTTAGCGGGGGGGTCGAATACGCAGTATTTT
TRBV9	.	TRBJ1-2	.	CASSVSGSYGYTF	TGTGCCAGCAGCGTTTCAGGTTCCTATGGCTACACCTTC
TRBV19	.	TRBJ1-5	.	CASSIDAGTTYQPQHF	TGTGCCAGTAGTATAGACGCCGGGACAACCTATCAGCCCCAGCATTTT
TRBV7-9	.	TRBJ1-1	.	CASSSSGGWEAFF	TGTGCCAGCAGCTCCTCCGGCGGGTGGGAAGCTTTCTTT
TRBV14	.	TRBJ2-2	.	CASSQDAGLTGELFF	TGTGCCAGCAGCCAAGATGCGGGCCTCACCGGGGAGCTGTTTTTT
TRBV9	.	TRBJ2-4	TRBD1	CASSPQDREFRWEAKNIQYF	TGTGCCAGCAGCCCCCAGGACAGGGAATTTAGGTGGGAAGCCAAAAACATTCAGTACTTC
TRBV6-5	.	TRBJ2-1	TRBD1	CASTRDRGRVSQFF	TGTGCCAGCACTAGGGACAGGGGCAGGGTTTCGCAGTTCTTC
TRBV5-1	once	TRBJ2-7	.	CASSPEQPYEQYF	TGCGCCAGCAGCCCCGAACAGCCCTACGAGCAGTACTTC
TRBV3-1/TRBV3-2	.	TRBJ2-5	TRBD1	CASSQGAGGRETQYF	TGTGCCAGCAGCCAAGGGGCAGGGGGCCGAGAGACCCAGTACTTC
TRBV5-4	.	TRBJ2-1	.	CASSTGQISYNEQFF	TGTGCCAGCAGCACAGGACAGATCTCCTACAATGAGCAGTTCTTC
TRBV2	once	TRBJ1-2	.	CASSEQGFYGYTF	TGTGCCAGCAGTGAACAGGGGTTCTATGGCTACACCTTC
TRBV3-1/TRBV3-2	.	TRBJ1-2	.	CASSQDAPVLGYGYTF	TGTGCCAGCAGCCAAGATGCACCTGTTCTCGGCTATGGCTACACCTTC
TRBV29-1	.	TRBJ2-1	.	CSVEEQRRNEQFF	TGCAGCGTTGAAGAGCAGCGTAGAAATGAGCAGTTCTTC
TRBV29-1	.	TRBJ1-4	.	CSAIAANEKLFF	TGCAGCGCCATAGCAGCTAATGAAAAACTGTTTTTT
TRBV18	.	TRBJ1-4	.	CASQRERPNEKLFF	TGTGCCAGCCAGAGGGAGCGCCCTAATGAAAAACTGTTTTTT
TRBV30	.	TRBJ1-6	.	CAWSDSGGIGNSPLHF	TGTGCCTGGAGTGACTCCGGGGGAATTGGAAATTCACCCCTCCACTTT
TRBV12-2	.	TRBJ1-5	.	CASRPDRGGNQPQHF	TGTGCAAGTCGTCCCGACAGGGGTGGAAATCAGCCCCAGCATTTT
TRBV5-1	.	TRBJ1-6	TRBD1	CASSSSTGASSPLHF	TGCGCCAGCAGCTCATCGACAGGGGCTTCTTCACCCCTCCACTTT
TRBV5-6	.	TRBJ2-3	TRBD1	CASSLDRGRSDTQYF	TGTGCCAGCAGCTTGGACAGGGGGAGGTCAGATACGCAGTATTTT
TRBV7-2	.	TRBJ1-6	TRBD1	CASSLRPTQGDSPLHF	TGTGCCAGCAGCTTACGCCCAACACAGGGGGATTCACCCCTCCACTTT
TRBV25-1	.	TRBJ1-1	TRBD1	CASSGTGANTEAFF	TGTGCCAGCAGTGGGACAGGAGCGAACACTGAAGCTTTCTTT
TRBV10-3	.	TRBJ2-5	TRBD1	CAISEVAGGDETQYF	TGTGCCATCAGTGAGGTGGCAGGGGGCGACGAGACCCAGTACTTC
TRBV7-8	.	TRBJ1-1	.	CASSLLARGNTEAFF	TGTGCCAGCAGCTTGCTCGCTAGGGGGAACACTGAAGCTTTCTTT
TRBV20-1	.	TRBJ2-3	TRBD1	CSASMGQKTDTQYF	TGCAGTGCTAGTATGGGACAGAAGACAGATACGCAGTATTTT
TRBV6-2/TRBV6-3	.	TRBJ1-2	.	CASSYLRTAPSYGYTF	TGTGCCAGCAGTTACTTAAGGACAGCCCCTAGCTATGGCTACACCTTC
TRBV15	.	TRBJ2-2	.	CATSRPLGGAGTGELFF	TGTGCCACCAGCAGGCCTCTTGGGGGGGCCGGGACCGGGGAGCTGTTTTTT